This T cell receptor beta chain appears in the sequencing data of a study of control samples from healthy donors and cancer patients. This CDR3 contains 15 residues. With 4 bases removed from V and 7 bases from J, the gap between germline ends came to 19 bases. Germline V gene data show CDR1 as MNHEY and CDR2 as SMNVEV (reference sequence). TCRdb's copy holds only in-frame clones and misses some; the assay was immunoSEQ multiplex PCR. This table holds around 100,000 clones, roughly 87% found once. The chain employs TRBV27 and TRBJ1-2, with D maybe TRBD1 (5 bases). The source is a woman aged 50 to 60 in good health. Specimen: blood. The CDR3 DNA follows: TGTGCCAGCAGTTCTTCCCCAGGGCTGTGGCGTGGCTACACCTTC. Its protein product is CASSSSPGLWRGYTF.